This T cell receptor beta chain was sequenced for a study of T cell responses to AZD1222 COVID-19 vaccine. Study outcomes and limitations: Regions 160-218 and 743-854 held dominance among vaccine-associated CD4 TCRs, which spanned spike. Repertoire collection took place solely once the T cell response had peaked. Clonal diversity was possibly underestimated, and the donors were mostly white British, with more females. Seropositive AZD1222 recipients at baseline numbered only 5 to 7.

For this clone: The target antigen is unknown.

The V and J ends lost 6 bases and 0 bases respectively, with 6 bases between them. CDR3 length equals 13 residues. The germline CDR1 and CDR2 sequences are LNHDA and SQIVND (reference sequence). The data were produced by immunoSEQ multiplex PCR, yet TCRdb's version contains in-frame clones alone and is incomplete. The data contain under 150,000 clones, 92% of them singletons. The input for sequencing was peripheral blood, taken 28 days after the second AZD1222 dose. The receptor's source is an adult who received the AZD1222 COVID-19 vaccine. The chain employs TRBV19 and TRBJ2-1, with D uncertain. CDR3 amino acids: CASSASSYNEQFF. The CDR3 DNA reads TGTGCCAGTAGCGCTAGCTCCTACAATGAGCAGTTCTTC.